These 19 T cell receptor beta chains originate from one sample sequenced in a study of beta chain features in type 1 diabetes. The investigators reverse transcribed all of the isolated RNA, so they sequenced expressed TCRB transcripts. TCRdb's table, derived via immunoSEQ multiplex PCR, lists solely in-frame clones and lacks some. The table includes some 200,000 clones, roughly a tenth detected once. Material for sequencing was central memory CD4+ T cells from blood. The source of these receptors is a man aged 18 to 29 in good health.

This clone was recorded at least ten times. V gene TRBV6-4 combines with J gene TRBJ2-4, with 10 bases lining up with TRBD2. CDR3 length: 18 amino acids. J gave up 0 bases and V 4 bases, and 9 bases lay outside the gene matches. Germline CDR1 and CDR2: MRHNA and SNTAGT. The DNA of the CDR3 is TGTGCCAGCAGTGGAAAGCGGGAGGGTACTATAGCCAAAAACATTCAGTACTTC. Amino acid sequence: CASSGKREGTIAKNIQYF.

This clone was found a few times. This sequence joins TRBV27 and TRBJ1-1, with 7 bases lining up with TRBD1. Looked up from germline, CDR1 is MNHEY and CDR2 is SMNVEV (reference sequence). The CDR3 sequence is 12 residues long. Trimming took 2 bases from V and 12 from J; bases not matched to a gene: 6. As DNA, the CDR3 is TGTGCCAGCAGTTTAATGGGACAGAGAACTTTCTTT. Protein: CASSLMGQRTFF.

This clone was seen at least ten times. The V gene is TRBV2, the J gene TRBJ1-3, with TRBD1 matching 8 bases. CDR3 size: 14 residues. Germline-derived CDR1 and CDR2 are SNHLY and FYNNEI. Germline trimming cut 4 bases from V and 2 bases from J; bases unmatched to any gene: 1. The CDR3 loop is CASSATGAGNTIYF. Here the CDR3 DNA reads TGTGCCAGCAGTGCGACAGGGGCTGGAAACACCATATATTTT.

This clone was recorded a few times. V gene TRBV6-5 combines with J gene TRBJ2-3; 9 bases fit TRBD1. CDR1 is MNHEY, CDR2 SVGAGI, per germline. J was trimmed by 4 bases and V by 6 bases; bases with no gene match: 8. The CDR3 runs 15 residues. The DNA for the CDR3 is TGTGCCAGCAGAGCGGGGACAGGGATGGCAGATACGCAGTATTTT. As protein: CASRAGTGMADTQYF.

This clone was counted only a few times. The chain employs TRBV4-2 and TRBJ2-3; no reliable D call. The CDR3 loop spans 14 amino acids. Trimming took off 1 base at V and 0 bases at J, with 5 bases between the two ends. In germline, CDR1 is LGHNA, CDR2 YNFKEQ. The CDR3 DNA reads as TGTGCCAGCAGCCAAGTCGCCAGCACAGATACGCAGTATTTT. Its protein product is CASSQVASTDTQYF.

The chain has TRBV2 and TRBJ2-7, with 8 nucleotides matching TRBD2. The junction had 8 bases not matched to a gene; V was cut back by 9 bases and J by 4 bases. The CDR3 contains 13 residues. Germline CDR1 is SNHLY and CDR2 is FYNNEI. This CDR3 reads CASVPGTRYEQYF. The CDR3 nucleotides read TGTGCCAGTGTACCCGGGACTAGATACGAGCAGTACTTC.

The CDR3 loop reads CASSRPPNTYEQYF. CDR3 nucleotide sequence: TGTGCCAGCAGCCGACCCCCCAACACCTACGAGCAGTACTTC. The chain links TRBV28 to TRBJ2-7, with unresolved D. The germline V gene encodes CDR1 MDHEN and CDR2 SYDVKM. V shed 6 bases and J shed 2 bases, with 14 bases lying between them. This CDR3 is built from 14 residues.

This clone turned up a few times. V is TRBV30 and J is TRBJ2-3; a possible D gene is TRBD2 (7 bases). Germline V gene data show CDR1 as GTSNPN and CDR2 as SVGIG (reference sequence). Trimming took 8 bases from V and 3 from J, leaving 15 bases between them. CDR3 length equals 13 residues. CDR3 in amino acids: CARGGRVTDTQYF. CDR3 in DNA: TGTGCCCGAGGGGGGAGGGTAACAGATACGCAGTATTTT.

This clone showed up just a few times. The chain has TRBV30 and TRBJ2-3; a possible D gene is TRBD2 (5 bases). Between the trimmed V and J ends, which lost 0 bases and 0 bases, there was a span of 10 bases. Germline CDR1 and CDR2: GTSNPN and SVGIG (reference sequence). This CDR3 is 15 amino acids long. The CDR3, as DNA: TGTGCCTGGAGTGTACGAGGGATTAGCACAGATACGCAGTATTTT. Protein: CAWSVRGISTDTQYF.

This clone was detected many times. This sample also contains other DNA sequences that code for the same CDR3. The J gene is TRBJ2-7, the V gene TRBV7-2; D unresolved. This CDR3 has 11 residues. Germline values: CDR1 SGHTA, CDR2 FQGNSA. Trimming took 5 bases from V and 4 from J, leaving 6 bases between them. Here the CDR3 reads CASSPSYEQYF. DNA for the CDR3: TGTGCCAGCAGCCCATCTTACGAGCAGTACTTC.

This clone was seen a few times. In nucleotides, the CDR3 is TGTGCCAGCAGCTGGATAGGTGCTGGAGAGCAGTACTTC. Amino acid sequence: CASSWIGAGEQYF. The rearrangement joins TRBV7-9 to TRBJ2-7; no clear D gene. CDR1 and CDR2 from the germline V gene are SEHNR and FQNEAQ (reference sequence). This CDR3 spans 13 amino acids. Trimming pared 4 bases from V and 7 bases from J, leaving 14 bases between.

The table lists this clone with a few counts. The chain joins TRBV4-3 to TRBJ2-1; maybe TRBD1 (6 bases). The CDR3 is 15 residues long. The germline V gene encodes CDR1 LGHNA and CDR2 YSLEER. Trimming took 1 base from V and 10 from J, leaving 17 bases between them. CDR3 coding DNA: TGCGCCAGCAGCCAAGGTGGCACAAGGACAGTAGAGCAGTTCTTC. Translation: CASSQGGTRTVEQFF.

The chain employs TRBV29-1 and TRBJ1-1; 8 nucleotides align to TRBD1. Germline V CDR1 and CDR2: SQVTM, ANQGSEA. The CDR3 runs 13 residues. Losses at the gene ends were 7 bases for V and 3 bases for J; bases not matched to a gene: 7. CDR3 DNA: TGCAGCGCCCAGACAGGGGTCGACACTGAAGCTTTCTTT. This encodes CSAQTGVDTEAFF.

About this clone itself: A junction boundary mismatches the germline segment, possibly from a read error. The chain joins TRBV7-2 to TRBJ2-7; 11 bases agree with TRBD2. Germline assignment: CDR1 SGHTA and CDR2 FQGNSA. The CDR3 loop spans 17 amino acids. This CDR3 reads CASSQSVTSGRSYEQYF. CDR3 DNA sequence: TGCGCCAGCAGCCAATCCGTAACTAGCGGGAGATCCTACGAGCAGTACTTC.

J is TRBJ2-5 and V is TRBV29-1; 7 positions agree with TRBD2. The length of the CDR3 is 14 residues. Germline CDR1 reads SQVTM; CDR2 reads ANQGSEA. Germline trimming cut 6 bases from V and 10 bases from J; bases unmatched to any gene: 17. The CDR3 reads CSVGSSGPGSGQYF. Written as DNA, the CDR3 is TGCAGCGTAGGCTCTAGCGGACCTGGGAGTGGCCAGTACTTC.

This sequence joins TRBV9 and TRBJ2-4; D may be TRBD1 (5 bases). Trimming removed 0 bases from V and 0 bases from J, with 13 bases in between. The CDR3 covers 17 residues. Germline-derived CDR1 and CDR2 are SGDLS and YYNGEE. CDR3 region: CASSVGTGTLAKNIQYF. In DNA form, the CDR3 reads TGTGCCAGCAGCGTAGGAACAGGTACCCTAGCCAAAAACATTCAGTACTTC.

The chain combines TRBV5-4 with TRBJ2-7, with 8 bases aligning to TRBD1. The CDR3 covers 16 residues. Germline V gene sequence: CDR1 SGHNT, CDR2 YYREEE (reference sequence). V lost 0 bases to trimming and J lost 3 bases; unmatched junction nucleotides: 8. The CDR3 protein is CASSLEGRTGYYEQYF. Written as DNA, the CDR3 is TGTGCCAGCAGCTTGGAGGGCAGGACAGGGTACTACGAGCAGTACTTC.

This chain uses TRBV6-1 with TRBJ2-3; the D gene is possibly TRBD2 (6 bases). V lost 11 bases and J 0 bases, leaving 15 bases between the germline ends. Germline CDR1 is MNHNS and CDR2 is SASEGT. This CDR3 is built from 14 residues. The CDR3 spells CAVWRAPSTDTQYF. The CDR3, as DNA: TGTGCCGTATGGAGGGCCCCCAGCACAGATACGCAGTATTTT.

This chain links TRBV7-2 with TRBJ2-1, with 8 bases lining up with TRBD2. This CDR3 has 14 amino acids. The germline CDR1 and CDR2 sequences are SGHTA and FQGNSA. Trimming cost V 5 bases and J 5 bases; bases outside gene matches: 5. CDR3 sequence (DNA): TGTGCCAGCAGCAAAAATAGCGGGAACAATGAGCAGTTCTTC. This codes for CASSKNSGNNEQFF.